This TCR beta chain was sequenced for a study of T cells in Graves' hyperthyroidism and ophthalmopathy. Background on the study: Peripheral blood specimens were obtained at initial diagnosis, prior to any treatment. Study-level findings and limits: Blood also carried most thyroid clonotypes expanded above 0.001.

V was pared by 5 bases and J by 1 base, with 3 bases between. The germline V gene encodes CDR1 MNHEY and CDR2 SVGEGT. This CDR3 is 12 amino acids long. As regards this clonotype: Its antigen is not identified.

Exclusion of a patient resulted from uncontrolled infection, other autoimmune disease, pregnancy or lactation. Used for diagnoses were clinical symptoms, serum thyroxine and TRAb, thyroid ultrasound and orbital computed tomography. Amplification of TCR beta CDR3 regions was performed using RNA transcripts as template. TCR CDR3 underwent first-round RT-PCR with the HTBI primer set. MiXCR, run by TCRdb on the multiplex PCR reads, gives a single entry per CDR3 protein. Among around 280,000 distinct CDR3 sequences listed, around 13% were seen once. V usage is TRBV6-2 or TRBV6-3 and J usage is TRBJ2-4; no clear D. Material for sequencing was blood. This clonotype was obtained from a middle-aged woman with Graves' hyperthyroidism. CDR3 amino acids: CASSGAKNIQYF. The CDR3 bases are TGTGCCAGCAGTGGGGCCAAAAACATTCAGTACTTC.